The 27 T cell receptor beta chains presented below share a single source sample, sequenced in a study of blood T cells in healthy people across ages. Alongside a J-beta primer mix, a sample-barcoded 5' primer served in a second PCR lasting about 7 to 11 cycles. A single record per CDR3 protein comes from TCRdb applying MiXCR to the 5' RACE reads. The profile shows approximately 830,000 distinct CDR3 sequences, around two thirds of them singletons. Source material: blood. These receptors were collected from a young man in good health.

This clonotype appeared a few times. The chain combines TRBV7-2 with TRBJ1-4, with a possible D match to TRBD1 (6 bases). V gave up 5 bases and J gave up 3 bases, with 10 bases separating them. This CDR3 region has 14 residues. Germline assignment: CDR1 SGHTA and CDR2 FQGNSA. The CDR3 DNA is TGTGCCAGCAGCCGTGGGGGCTCTAATGAAAAACTGTTTTTT. Translated: CASSRGGSNEKLFF.

This rearrangement joins TRBV5-1 to TRBJ2-1; D is unclear. CDR3 length: 13 residues. Trimming took 2 bases from V and 5 from J, leaving 8 bases between them. Per germline, CDR1 SGHRS and CDR2 YFSETQ. CDR3 region: CASSLSHDNEQFF. The DNA for the CDR3 is TGCGCCAGCAGCTTATCCCACGACAATGAGCAGTTCTTC.

This sequence joins TRBV2 and TRBJ1-1; D is unresolved. Germline V gene data show CDR1 as SNHLY and CDR2 as FYNNEI. V gave up 1 base and J gave up 4 bases, with 10 bases separating them. This CDR3 contains 14 residues. The CDR3 DNA reads TGTGCCAGCAGTGAAGGGATTATGCCCACTGAAGCTTTCTTT. Protein sequence: CASSEGIMPTEAFF.

The V gene is TRBV9, the J gene TRBJ1-5, with D uncertain. V gave up 4 bases and J gave up 8 bases, with 13 bases separating them. CDR1 and CDR2 from the germline V gene are SGDLS and YYNGEE. This CDR3 contains 13 residues. This CDR3 is CASSPGTEEPQHF. The CDR3 nucleotides are TGTGCCAGCAGCCCTGGCACCGAGGAGCCCCAGCATTTT. Variable domain in full (rest from reference TRBV9 and TRBJ1-5): DSGVTQTPKHLITATGQRVTLRCSPRSGDLSVYWYQQSLDQGLQFLIQYYNGEERAKGNILERFSAQQFPDLHSELNLSSLELGDSALYFCASSPGTEEPQHFGDGTRLSIL.

This clonotype was observed a handful of times. The genes are TRBV7-9 and TRBJ2-4; D is possibly TRBD1 (5 bases). The CDR3 is 12 residues long. Looked up from germline, CDR1 is SEHNR and CDR2 is FQNEAQ (reference sequence). The V end was cut by 5 bases, the J end by 13 bases, with 15 bases between. The chain's CDR3 is CASSPTGQRQYF. As DNA, the CDR3 is TGTGCCAGCAGCCCAACCGGACAACGGCAGTACTTC.

Only a few counts were recorded for this clonotype. V usage is TRBV5-6 and J usage is TRBJ1-4; D gene uncertain. Germline V CDR1 and CDR2: SGHDT, YYEEEE. The CDR3 loop spans 15 amino acids. Trimming cost V 4 bases and J 8 bases, with 18 bases left between them. The CDR3 loop is CASSTYDLLREKLFF. The CDR3 nucleotides are TGTGCCAGCAGCACGTACGATCTTTTAAGGGAAAAACTGTTTTTT.

This clonotype showed up just a few times. V usage is TRBV4-3 and J usage is TRBJ1-2, with D possibly matching TRBD1 (5 bases). The CDR3 has 16 residues. CDR1 is LGHNA and CDR2 is YSLEER in the germline V gene. The ends were cut back, 0 bases at V and 4 bases at J, with 15 bases in the middle. CDR3: CASSQEGGAGSYGYTF. In DNA, the CDR3 is TGCGCCAGCAGCCAAGAAGGCGGGGCAGGAAGCTATGGCTACACCTTC.

As regards this clonotype: Compared with germline, one end of the junction differs, possibly owing to a read error. The J gene is TRBJ2-5, the V gene TRBV5-1; a weak D match, TRBD1 (6 bases). CDR1 and CDR2 from the germline V gene are SGHRS and YFSETQ. This CDR3 contains 12 residues. CDR3 amino acids: CTSSLGQLTQYF. CDR3 nucleotide sequence: TGCACCAGCAGCTTGGGACAATTGACCCAGTACTTC.

The chain recombines TRBV7-6 with TRBJ2-7, with a weak D call TRBD1 (6 bases). Germline assignment: CDR1 SGHVS and CDR2 FNYEAQ. V dropped 5 bases and J dropped 3 bases, with 14 bases sitting between them. CDR3 size: 14 residues. The CDR3 sequence: CASSVGGYFYEQYF. For the CDR3, the DNA is TGTGCCAGCAGCGTAGGGGGTTACTTCTACGAGCAGTACTTC.

This clonotype was seen more than once but under ten times. J is TRBJ2-2 and V is TRBV20-1, with D uncertain. The CDR3 spans 15 residues. V lost 3 bases and J lost 2, with 13 bases in between. In germline, CDR1 is DFQATT, CDR2 SNEGSKA (reference sequence). The CDR3 reads CSARAGSSNTGELFF. For the CDR3, the DNA is TGCAGTGCTAGGGCCGGCAGTTCCAACACCGGGGAGCTGTTTTTT.

The chain couples TRBV20-1 to TRBJ1-5; D possibly corresponds to TRBD1 (6 bases). The CDR3 consists of 15 residues. Per the germline V gene, CDR1 is DFQATT and CDR2 is SNEGSKA (reference sequence). Trimming pared 4 bases from V and 0 bases from J, leaving 13 bases between. The CDR3 DNA is TGCAGTGCTATACGTACAGGGACTAGCAATCAGCCCCAGCATTTT. This sequence encodes CSAIRTGTSNQPQHF.

This chain links TRBV20-1 with TRBJ2-5; D gene unclear. The CDR3 loop spans 13 amino acids. Germline values: CDR1 DFQATT, CDR2 SNEGSKA (reference sequence). V shed 6 bases and J shed 2 bases, with 13 bases lying between them. The chain's CDR3 is CSAPPPPQETQYF. CDR3 DNA: TGCAGTGCCCCGCCCCCCCCTCAAGAGACCCAGTACTTC.

The CDR3 DNA reads TGTGCCAGCACTTCGGGGGTCGGAAACAATGAGCAGTTCTTC. As protein: CASTSGVGNNEQFF. The chain employs TRBV6-4 and TRBJ2-1; maybe TRBD2 (6 bases). Germline CDR1 is MRHNA and CDR2 is SNTAGT. Trimming shortened V by 7 bases and J by 5 bases, and 15 bases separated the two germline ends. The CDR3 sequence is 14 residues long.

This chain links TRBV4-2 with TRBJ1-1, with TRBD1 identical over 9 bases. V lost 0 bases to trimming and J lost 3 bases; unmatched junction nucleotides: 5. The CDR3 loop spans 16 amino acids. Germline V lookup: CDR1 LGHNA, CDR2 YNFKEQ. The CDR3 reads CASSQEQGAMDTEAFF. CDR3 nucleotide sequence: TGTGCCAGCAGCCAAGAACAGGGGGCCATGGACACTGAAGCTTTCTTT.

V and J are TRBV27 and TRBJ2-1, with 9 bases matching TRBD1. V lost 6 bases and J lost 4; bases outside the gene matches: 7. This CDR3 region has 15 residues. CDR1 is MNHEY and CDR2 is SMNVEV in the germline V gene (reference sequence). The DNA for the CDR3 is TGTGCCAGCAGCACGAACAGGGGGCGATACAATGAGCAGTTCTTC. Its protein is CASSTNRGRYNEQFF.

This clonotype was recorded at least ten times. This chain joins TRBV7-2 and TRBJ2-7; D is ambiguous. Looked up from germline, CDR1 is SGHTA and CDR2 is FQGNSA. V lost 5 bases to trimming and J lost 3 bases, with 26 bases between them. The CDR3 covers 18 residues. CDR3 sequence (DNA): TGTGCCAGCAGCCAGCCTTTGGGATCTCCCCCCAATCTCTACGAGCAGTACTTC. Translated, it gives CASSQPLGSPPNLYEQYF.

The chain links TRBV6-5 to TRBJ1-2, with a possible D match to TRBD1 (6 bases). Trimming took 6 bases from V and 3 from J, leaving 17 bases between them. CDR1 and CDR2 from the germline V gene are MNHEY and SVGAGI. The CDR3 has 15 amino acids. CDR3 sequence: CASSLSQGVHYGYTF. The CDR3 DNA is TGTGCCAGCAGCCTCTCACAGGGAGTCCACTATGGCTACACCTTC.

This chain connects TRBV7-2 to TRBJ2-1; 10 bases fit TRBD1. V lost 0 bases and J lost 6; bases outside the gene matches: 5. This CDR3 has 16 amino acids. From germline, CDR1 is SGHTA and CDR2 FQGNSA. CDR3 loop: CASSLAGQGTPNEQFF. The CDR3 nucleotides read TGTGCCAGCAGCTTAGCGGGACAGGGGACACCCAATGAGCAGTTCTTC.

This clonotype was picked up a small number of times. The chain joins TRBV6-2 or TRBV6-3 to TRBJ2-1; D gene unclear. Per germline, CDR1 MNHEY and CDR2 SVGEGT. V was trimmed by 0 bases and J by 7 bases, leaving 7 bases between them. The CDR3 is 13 residues long. This chain's CDR3 is CASSYSSVNEQFF. CDR3 DNA sequence: TGTGCCAGCAGTTACTCGTCGGTAAATGAGCAGTTCTTC.

The chain joins TRBV6-5 to TRBJ2-3; the match to TRBD2 covers 8 bases. Germline V lookup: CDR1 MNHEY, CDR2 SVGAGI. The junction had 3 bases not matched to a gene; V was cut back by 5 bases and J by 2 bases. The CDR3 totals 14 residues. The chain's CDR3 is CASSDGRATDTQYF. CDR3 DNA: TGTGCCAGCAGTGACGGGAGGGCCACAGATACGCAGTATTTT.

The gene calls are TRBV2 and TRBJ2-1; TRBD2 matches at 15 bases. Germline assignment: CDR1 SNHLY and CDR2 FYNNEI. V lost 5 bases and J lost 4; bases outside the gene matches: 6. This CDR3 has 17 amino acids. DNA for the CDR3: TGTGCCAGCAGTCCCCTAGGGACTAGCGGGGGGTACAATGAGCAGTTCTTC. Its protein product is CASSPLGTSGGYNEQFF.

This chain joins TRBV29-1 and TRBJ1-2; the D is unclear. CDR1 and CDR2 (germline): SQVTM, ANQGSEA. Trimming shortened V by 4 bases and J by 2 bases, and 8 bases separated the two germline ends. The CDR3 has 12 residues. The CDR3 region is CSVAGINYGYTF. The CDR3, as DNA: TGCAGCGTTGCGGGGATCAACTATGGCTACACCTTC.

This clonotype was found once. This chain links TRBV2 with TRBJ2-5; TRBD1 or TRBD2 may be the D gene (6 bases each). The ends were cut back, 6 bases at V and 9 bases at J, with 20 bases in the middle. The CDR3 consists of 14 residues. Germline loops: CDR1 SNHLY, CDR2 FYNNEI. In DNA, the CDR3 is TGTGCCAGCAGGGTCGGGACGGTGAGGGGGGCCCAGTACTTC. Its protein is CASRVGTVRGAQYF. Drawing the rest from reference TRBV2 and TRBJ2-5, the complete variable domain is EPEVTQTPSHQVTQMGQEVILRCVPISNHLYFYWYRQILGQKVEFLVSFYNNEISEKSEIFDDQFSVERPDGSNFTLKIRSTKLEDSAMYFCASRVGTVRGAQYFGPGTRLLVL.

As DNA, the CDR3 is TGTGCCAGCAGCCTCCGGGACACGGGGAGGAATGAGCAGTTCTTC. This sequence encodes CASSLRDTGRNEQFF. The genes are TRBV9 and TRBJ2-1; D may be TRBD1 or TRBD2 (6 bases each). The germline V gene has CDR1 SGDLS and CDR2 YYNGEE. The CDR3 is made up of 15 amino acids. V lost 4 bases and J 7 bases, leaving 18 bases between the germline ends.

This chain joins TRBV27 and TRBJ1-2, with D perhaps TRBD1 (6 bases). The CDR3 totals 15 residues. Germline CDR1 is MNHEY and CDR2 is SMNVEV (reference sequence). With 5 bases removed from V and 4 bases from J, the gap between germline ends came to 17 bases. The CDR3 loop reads CASSPADRPFYGYTF. The CDR3 nucleotides are TGTGCCAGCAGTCCGGCGGACAGACCTTTCTATGGCTACACCTTC.

This sequence joins TRBV7-6 and TRBJ2-6; D remains ambiguous. Germline values: CDR1 SGHVS, CDR2 FNYEAQ. Trimming took off 0 bases at V and 0 bases at J, with 9 bases between the two ends. CDR3 size: 17 residues. The CDR3 DNA reads as TGTGCCAGCAGCTTAGCGCTTCCTAACTCTGGGGCCAACGTCCTGACTTTC. This gives the protein CASSLALPNSGANVLTF.

The rearrangement uses TRBV27 and TRBJ1-2; no reliable D call. V was clipped by 2 bases and J by 8 bases, with 12 bases between them. The CDR3 contains 13 residues. Per germline, CDR1 MNHEY and CDR2 SMNVEV (reference sequence). Here the CDR3 DNA reads TGTGCCAGCAGTTTAAGCGGGGTAGGGGGCTACACCTTC. Translation: CASSLSGVGGYTF.